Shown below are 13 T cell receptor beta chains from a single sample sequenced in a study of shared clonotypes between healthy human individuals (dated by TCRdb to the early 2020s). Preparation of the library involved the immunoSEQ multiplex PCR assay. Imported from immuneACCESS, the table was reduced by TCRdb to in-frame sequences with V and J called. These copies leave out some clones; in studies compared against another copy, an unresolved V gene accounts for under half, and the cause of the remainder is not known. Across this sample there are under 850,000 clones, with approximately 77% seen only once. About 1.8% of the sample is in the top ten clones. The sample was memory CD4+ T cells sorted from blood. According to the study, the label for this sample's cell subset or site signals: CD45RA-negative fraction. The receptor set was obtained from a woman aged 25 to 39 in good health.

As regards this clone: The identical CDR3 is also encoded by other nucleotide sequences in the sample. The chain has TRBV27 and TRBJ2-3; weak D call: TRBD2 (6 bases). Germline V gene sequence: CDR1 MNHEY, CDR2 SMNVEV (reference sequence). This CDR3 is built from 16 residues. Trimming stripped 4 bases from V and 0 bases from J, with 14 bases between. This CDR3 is CASSSRRDSSTDTQYF. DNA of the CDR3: TGTGCCAGCAGTTCGCGACGGGACTCTAGCACAGATACGCAGTATTTT.

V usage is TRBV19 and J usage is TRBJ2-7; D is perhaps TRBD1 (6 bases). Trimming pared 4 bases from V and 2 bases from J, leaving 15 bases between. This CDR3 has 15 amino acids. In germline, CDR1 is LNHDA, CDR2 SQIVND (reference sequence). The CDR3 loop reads CASSTSTGRAYEQYF. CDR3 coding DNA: TGTGCCAGTAGTACCTCGACAGGACGCGCCTACGAGCAGTACTTC.

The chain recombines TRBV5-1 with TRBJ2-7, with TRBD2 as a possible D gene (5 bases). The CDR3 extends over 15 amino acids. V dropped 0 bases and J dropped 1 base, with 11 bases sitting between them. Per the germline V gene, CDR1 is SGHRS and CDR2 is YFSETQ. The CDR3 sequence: CASSLAGEPSYEQYF. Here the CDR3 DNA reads TGCGCCAGCAGCTTGGCCGGGGAGCCATCCTACGAGCAGTACTTC.

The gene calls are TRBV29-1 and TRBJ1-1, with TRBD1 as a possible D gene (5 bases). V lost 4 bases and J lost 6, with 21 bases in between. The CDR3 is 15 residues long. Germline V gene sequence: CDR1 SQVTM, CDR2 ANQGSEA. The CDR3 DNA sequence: TGCAGCGTTGGGTACAGTATCGTAAGGGGCGCTGAAGCTTTCTTT. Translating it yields CSVGYSIVRGAEAFF.

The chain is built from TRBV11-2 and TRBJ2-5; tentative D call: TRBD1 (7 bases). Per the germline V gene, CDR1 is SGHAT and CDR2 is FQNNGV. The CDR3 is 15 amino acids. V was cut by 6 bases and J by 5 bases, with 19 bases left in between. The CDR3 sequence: CASRTVRGRGETQYF. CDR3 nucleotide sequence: TGTGCCAGCAGAACGGTTAGGGGGCGGGGTGAGACCCAGTACTTC.

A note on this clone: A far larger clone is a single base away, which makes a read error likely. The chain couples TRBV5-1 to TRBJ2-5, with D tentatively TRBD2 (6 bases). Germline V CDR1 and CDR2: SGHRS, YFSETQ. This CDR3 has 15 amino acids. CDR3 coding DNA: TGCGTCAGCAGCTTGCTGGGACTGGGCGGAGAGACCCAGTACTTC. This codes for CVSSLLGLGGETQYF.

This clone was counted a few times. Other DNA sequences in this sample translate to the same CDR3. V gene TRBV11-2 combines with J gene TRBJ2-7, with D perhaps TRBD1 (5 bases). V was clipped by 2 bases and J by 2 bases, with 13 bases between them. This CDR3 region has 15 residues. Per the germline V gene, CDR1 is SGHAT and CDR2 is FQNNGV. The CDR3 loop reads CASSLSPQGPYEQYF. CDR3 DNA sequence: TGTGCCAGCAGCTTAAGTCCCCAGGGTCCCTACGAGCAGTACTTC.

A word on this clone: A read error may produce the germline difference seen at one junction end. In DNA, the CDR3 is TGTGCCGGCAGTGAAGACAGGTTTTACAATGAGCAGTTCTTC. Protein product: CAGSEDRFYNEQFF. The chain combines TRBV25-1 with TRBJ2-1, with D perhaps TRBD1 (6 bases). The CDR3 is 14 residues long. Looked up from germline, CDR1 is MGHDK and CDR2 is SYGVNS. The full variable domain, rest sourced from reference TRBV25-1 and TRBJ2-1, is EADIYQTPRYLVIGTGKKITLECSQTMGHDKMYWYQQDPGMELHLIHYSYGVNSTEKGDLSSESTVSRIRTEHFPLTLESARPSHTSQYLCAGSEDRFYNEQFFGPGTRLTVL.

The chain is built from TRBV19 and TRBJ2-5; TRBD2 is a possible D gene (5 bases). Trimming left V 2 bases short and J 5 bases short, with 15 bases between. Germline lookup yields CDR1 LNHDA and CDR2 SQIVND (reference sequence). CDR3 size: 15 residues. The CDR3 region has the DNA TGTGCCAGTAGTATAACTAGTCATGGTATCGAGACCCAGTACTTC. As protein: CASSITSHGIETQYF.

DNA of the CDR3: TGTGCCAGCAGTGCTCGAAACGGACGGCGAAACACCATATATTTT. It yields the protein CASSARNGRRNTIYF. The rearrangement uses TRBV2 and TRBJ1-3; D not resolved. This CDR3 is built from 15 residues. The germline CDR1 and CDR2 sequences are SNHLY and FYNNEI. V was clipped by 4 bases and J by 5 bases, with 15 bases between them.

The CDR3 loop reads CASSESDRSNIQYF. CDR3 bases: TGCGCCAGCAGTGAATCGGACAGGAGCAACATTCAGTACTTC. The genes are TRBV10-1 and TRBJ2-4; 7 positions match TRBD1. Germline CDR1 is WNHNN and CDR2 is SYGVQD (reference sequence). Trimming took 3 bases from V and 7 from J; bases not matched to a gene: 6. The CDR3 is 14 residues long.

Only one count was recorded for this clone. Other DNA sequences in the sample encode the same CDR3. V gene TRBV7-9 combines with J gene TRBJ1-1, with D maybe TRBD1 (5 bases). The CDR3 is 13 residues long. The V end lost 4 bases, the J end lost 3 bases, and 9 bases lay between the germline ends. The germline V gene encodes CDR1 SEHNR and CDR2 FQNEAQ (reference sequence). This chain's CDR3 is CASSSRGDTEAFF. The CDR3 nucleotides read TGTGCCAGCAGCTCGCGAGGGGACACTGAAGCTTTCTTT.

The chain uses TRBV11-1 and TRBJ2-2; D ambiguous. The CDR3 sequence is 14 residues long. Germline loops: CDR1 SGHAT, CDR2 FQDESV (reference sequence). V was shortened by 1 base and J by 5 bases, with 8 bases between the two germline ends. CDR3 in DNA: TGTGCCAGCAGCTTAGATAGGCGGACCGGGGAGCTGTTTTTT. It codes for CASSLDRRTGELFF.